This T cell receptor beta chain originates from a study of type 1 regulatory T cells. Looking at the study overall: T-allo10 is an in vitro-generated, Tr1-enriched CD4 T cell product specific for alloantigen.

TCRdb itself ran the reads through MiXCR, one entry per CDR3 protein. Among some 89,000 distinct CDR3 sequences listed, about 28% were seen once. Trimming left V 0 bases short and J 3 bases short, with 14 bases between. Germline V lookup: CDR1 DFQATT, CDR2 SNEGSKA (reference sequence). The CDR3 contains 15 residues. Sequencing was performed on CD4+ T cells, either the whole sample or a sorted fraction (not recorded which). The genes are TRBV20-1 and TRBJ2-5, with no clear D. This clonotype was sampled from a human donor in good health. This chain's CDR3 is CSARDSGTDKETQYF. CDR3 sequence (DNA): TGCAGTGCTAGAGATTCGGGCACCGACAAAGAGACCCAGTACTTC.